Below, 5 T cell receptor beta chains from the same sample are listed, as sequenced in a study of persistence of HIV-infected CD4 T cells. These TCRs' antigens remain unknown. Cells were stimulated with overlapping HIV-1 Gag 15-mer peptides. Responding CD4+ T cells were sorted by upregulation of both CD40 ligand and CD69. This was the immunoSEQ version 4 assay in survey mode. Repertoires were generated with immunoSEQ multiplex PCR, while TCRdb's copy carries only in-frame clones and drops some. The table records over 15,000 clones, 65% of them present only once. The specimen comprised CD4+ T cells sorted from PBMCs after roughly 18-hour stimulation, sampled from a patient who received antiretroviral therapy. These receptors all stem from an adult woman with HIV who was CMV-seropositive.

This clone has more than one count but fewer than ten. The chain uses TRBV2 and TRBJ1-5; D gene unclear. V was shortened by 3 bases and J by 8 bases, with 14 bases between the two germline ends. The V gene's germline CDR1 is SNHLY and CDR2 FYNNEI. The CDR3 loop spans 14 amino acids. The CDR3, as DNA: TGTGCCAGCAGTGAGGGTCGTTGGTTGGAGCCCCAGCATTTT. This codes for CASSEGRWLEPQHF.

This clone appeared once. The CDR3 sequence: CSTTRGYNEQFF. The DNA of the CDR3 is TGCAGCACGACTAGGGGATACAATGAGCAGTTCTTC. This rearrangement joins TRBV29-1 to TRBJ2-1, with a tentative D call TRBD2 (6 bases). The CDR3 runs to 12 residues. CDR1 SQVTM and CDR2 ANQGSEA come from the germline V gene. V lost 8 bases to trimming and J lost 4 bases, with 12 bases between them.

J is TRBJ1-1 and V is TRBV19; 7 positions agree with TRBD1. The V gene end was trimmed by 4 bases and the J gene end by 4 bases; junction bases not matched to a gene: 6. This CDR3 has 14 residues. CDR1 and CDR2 from the germline V gene are LNHDA and SQIVND (reference sequence). The CDR3 reads CASSTIQGTTEAFF. Written as DNA, the CDR3 is TGTGCCAGTAGTACAATACAGGGGACCACTGAAGCTTTCTTT. The whole variable domain, filled in from reference TRBV19 and TRBJ1-1, reads DGGITQSPKYLFRKEGQNVTLSCEQNLNHDAMYWYRQDPGQGLRLIYYSQIVNDFQKGDIAEGYSVSREKKESFPLTVTSAQKNPTAFYLCASSTIQGTTEAFFGQGTRLTVV.

This clone came up a few times. The chain uses TRBV2 and TRBJ2-3; no definite D call. Germline V gene data show CDR1 as SNHLY and CDR2 as FYNNEI. This CDR3 is built from 14 residues. Deletions cut 6 bases from V and 0 bases from J, with 10 bases between. CDR3 amino acids: CASRGVFSTDTQYF. In DNA form, the CDR3 reads TGTGCCAGCAGAGGAGTTTTTAGCACAGATACGCAGTATTTT.

The chain has TRBV10-1 and TRBJ2-2; possible D gene TRBD2, 5 bases. Per germline, CDR1 WNHNN and CDR2 SYGVQD (reference sequence). Trimming removed 5 bases from V and 8 bases from J, with 18 bases in between. The length of the CDR3 is 15 residues. The CDR3 coding sequence is TGCGCCAGCAGTAGGAACTCACTCCCGGGGGGGGAGCTGTTTTTT. It is translated as CASSRNSLPGGELFF.